This T cell receptor (beta chain) originates from a study of OX40 agonist ivuxolimab in advanced cancers. Study details: Of mixed ages from about 20 to 80 and averaging around 60 years, the group was roughly 85% male.

The protocol was immunoSEQ multiplex PCR, while the TCRdb copy is restricted to in-frame clones and leaves out a portion. The sample consists of 40,000 or so clones, 80% of them appearing once. CDR3 length: 16 amino acids. With 4 bases clipped from V and 7 bases from J, the junction kept 7 bases outside the gene matches. CDR1 is MGHDK and CDR2 is SYGVNS in the germline V gene. The TCR comes from an adult with an advanced solid tumor such as melanoma, head and neck, liver or kidney cancer. The chain employs TRBV25-1 and TRBJ2-2, with 12 bases identical to TRBD1. The sequenced sample was CD4+ or CD8+ T cells sorted from blood, obtained in a trial of the OX40 agonist ivuxolimab. The CDR3 protein is CASSAWGQGANGELFF. DNA of the CDR3: TGTGCCAGCAGTGCATGGGGACAGGGGGCAAACGGGGAGCTGTTTTTT.